A selection of T cell receptor beta chains follows, all from one sample in a study of cytomegalovirus exposure and HLA in healthy donors. Using immunoSEQ multiplex PCR, the repertoire was profiled, and TCRdb retains in-frame clones only, with some absent. Among 120,000 to 150,000 clones listed, about 80% were seen once. Sequencing was carried out using PBMCs. Source of these receptors: a man younger than 45 in good health and CMV-seronegative. CDR3s leave out the opening cysteine and the closing phenylalanine or tryptophan.

TRBV6-1	TRBJ2-7	ASSAYRDTYEQY
TRBV27	TRBJ1-5	ASPRGGDQPQH
TRBV27	TRBJ2-6	ASRRAISGANVLT
TRBV5-1	TRBJ1-3	ASSWSSQSSGNTIY
TRBV6-5	TRBJ1-1	ASSYSSGAGAEAF
TRBV5-1	TRBJ2-2	ASSLGQEKRELF
TRBV5-1	TRBJ1-5	ASSRTGGNQPQH
TRBV4-2	TRBJ2-1	ASRGSNEQF
TRBV10-1	TRBJ2-7	ASSDGGAYEQY
TRBV2	TRBJ2-7	ASSGTVSDYEQY
TRBV2	TRBJ2-2	ASPDRSRTGELF
TRBV29-1	TRBJ1-2	SVDGQGWNYGYT
TRBV18	TRBJ1-1	ASPEAANTEAF
TRBV14	TRBJ2-7	ASRAGYSYEQY
TRBV7-9	TRBJ2-7	ASSLGAARAGAGYEQY
TRBV10-1	TRBJ1-5	ASSELETFQPQN
TRBV4-1	TRBJ2-3	ASSQVLSGGAADTQY
TRBV25-1	TRBJ2-7	ASTPGAGYEQY
TRBV25-1	TRBJ2-2	ASSEYGSGELF
TRBV10-2	TRBJ1-1	ASSARTGVLNTEAF
TRBV27	TRBJ2-1	ATGQSSYNEQF
TRBV7-2	TRBJ2-7	ASSKRGGDLYEQY
TRBV6-5	TRBJ2-5	ASSLSGSHFETQY
TRBV4-1	TRBJ1-3	ASSQEGALFGNTIY
TRBV4-2	TRBJ1-5	ASSQDLGGEQPQH
TRBV28	TRBJ1-2	ASSLGLTGYT
TRBV7-8	TRBJ1-4	ASTPGGQGGYEKLF
TRBV6-5	TRBJ2-7	ASRTNRDSYEQY
TRBV7-9	TRBJ1-5	ASSLGTGDQPQH
TRBV5-1	TRBJ2-7	ASSLALGTYIYEQY
TRBV18	TRBJ2-7	ASSPEVVAYEQY
TRBV5-1	TRBJ2-3	ASSFGGSTDTQY
TRBV19	TRBJ1-1	ASSIVAGERGEAF
TRBV4-2	TRBJ1-1	ASSSRQVGAF
TRBV28	TRBJ1-2	ASSTGSYYGYT
TRBV29-1	TRBJ2-5	SVGPTYRGYQETQY
TRBV11-1	TRBJ2-5	ASRRDIQETQY
TRBV7-9	TRBJ1-3	ASRAGSTGNTIY
TRBV7-9	TRBJ2-5	ASSPTGASETQY
TRBV28	TRBJ2-7	ASSPSGVPYEQY
TRBV5-1	TRBJ2-2	ASSWTGGDTGELF